This T cell receptor beta chain emerged from a study of spatial heterogeneity in lung cancer (dated by TCRdb to about 2019). About the study as a whole: Beta-chain transcripts were consistently detected in greater numbers than alpha-chain transcripts, which likely reflects a higher abundance of beta-chain transcripts. At surgery, 200 to 250 tumor regions, 64 matched nontumor lung samples and more than 50 PBMC samples were TCR-sequenced for both alpha and beta chains. TCR repertoire features were related to nonsynonymous mutation counts determined by whole-exome sequencing of tumor tissue. The study quantitatively compared TCR alpha and beta repertoires across multiple tumor regions, matched nontumor lung and blood in non-small cell lung cancer. In the raw uncorrected reads, each unique combination of TCR and UMI appeared on average more than ten times. Beyond this particular receptor, the publication reports: Confirming at a functional level the hypothesis that regional TCRs recognize regional mutations was considered to require additional single-cell paired TCR alpha and beta sequencing.

Trimming at the junction amounts to 4 bases on V and 1 base on J, and the germline ends lie 14 bases apart. CDR1 and CDR2 (GTSNPN, SVGIG) derive from the germline V gene (reference sequence). There are 14 amino acids in the CDR3, from cysteine to phenylalanine inclusive. The DNA shown is the 42-base CDR3, in frame from base 1. Of note for this clonotype: Its antigen remains unidentified. The record has no base qualities; no much larger clone is one base away. This beta chain is off target for a library built for alpha chains, so its abundance means little.

The library was made by 5' RACE. The listed sequencing device is NextSeq 500. In the TCR library protocol, a unique molecular identifier was attached to each TCR cDNA molecule so that PCR and sequencing errors could be corrected. In the source study's methods: TCR identification, UMI-based error correction and CDR3 extraction were all carried out with Decombinator tools. TCRs above a frequency of 2 per 1,000, corresponding to the top 1% of the tumor frequency distribution, were defined as expanded. Renyi diversity was calculated using the R vegan package after each repertoire was subsampled 100 times to 5,000 TCRs. CDR3 similarity networks were constructed using string-kernel similarity of amino acid triplets, with links drawn between CDR3s whose pairwise similarity was above 0.82. TCRdb took the public reads, trimmed them with fastp at Q25, ran MiXCR for clone calling and kept in-frame beta chains. All rows with the same CDR3 protein become a single entry with the most common DNA and genes. TCRdb's processing, not the authors', yielded these V and J calls. This sample lists 4,100 or so distinct CDR3 sequences; about a fifth were detected once. The biggest ten clones account for approximately 25% of the sample.

Reading the label with the study, this specimen's time point is: sample taken at primary tumor resection. Without any cell sorting, TCR sequencing was performed on whole RNA extracted either from tumor and nontumor lung tissue or from cryopreserved PBMC samples. Samples were obtained from over 70 patients with early-stage, untreated non-small cell lung cancer from the lung TRACERx cohort. A patient was chosen for TCR sequencing only when enough RNA was available from at least two tumor regions. Before being selected, tumor and adjacent nontumor lung specimens were reviewed by a lung pathologist. Sequences were derived from normal lung tissue next to the tumor, sampled at surgery. The rearranged segments are TRBV30 and TRBJ2-7; tentative D gene TRBD2, with 7 bases matching. The receptor was derived from a female donor with early-stage non-small cell lung cancer. CDR3 sequence: CAWTLGGASYEQYF. At the DNA level, the sequence is TGTGCCTGGACCTTAGGGGGGGCGTCCTACGAGCAGTACTTC.